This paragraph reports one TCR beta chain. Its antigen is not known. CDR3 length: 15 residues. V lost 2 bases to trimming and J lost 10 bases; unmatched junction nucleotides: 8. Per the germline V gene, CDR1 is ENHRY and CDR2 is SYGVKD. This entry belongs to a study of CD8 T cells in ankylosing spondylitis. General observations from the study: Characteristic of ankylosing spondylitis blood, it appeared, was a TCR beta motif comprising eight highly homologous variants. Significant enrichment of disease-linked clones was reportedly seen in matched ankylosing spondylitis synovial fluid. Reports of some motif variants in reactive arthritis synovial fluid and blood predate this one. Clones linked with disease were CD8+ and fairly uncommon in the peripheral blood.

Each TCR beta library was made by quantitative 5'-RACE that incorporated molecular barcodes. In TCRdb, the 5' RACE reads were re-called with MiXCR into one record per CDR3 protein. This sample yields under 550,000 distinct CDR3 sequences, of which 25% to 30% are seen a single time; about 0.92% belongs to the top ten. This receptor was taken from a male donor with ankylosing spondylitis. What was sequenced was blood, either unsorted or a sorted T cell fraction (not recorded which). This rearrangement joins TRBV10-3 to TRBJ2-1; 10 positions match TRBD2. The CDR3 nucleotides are TGTGCCATCAGTGAGACTAGCGGGACCAGGGAAGAGCAGTTCTTC. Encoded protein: CAISETSGTREEQFF.